These T cell receptor beta chains were read from a single sample in a study of blood T cell repertoires in COVID-19. Clones were read by immunoSEQ multiplex PCR, and TCRdb kept only the in-frame ones, dropping some. The sample shows roughly 240,000 clones, roughly 85% of them seen only once. The sequencing input was PBMCs or T cells enriched from blood (not recorded which). These receptors originate from a woman between 45 and 60 years old with acute COVID-19. CDR3s include the opening cysteine and the closing phenylalanine or tryptophan. Each record gives: J gene, V gene, D gene, clone size, CDR3 DNA, CDR3 protein. The D gene is left open where the match is weak. The size field is filled for only some rows; it gives once, few, many or a size class.

>TRBJ1-1|TRBV30|TRBD1|.
TGTGCCTGGAGTAGCAGGGGGCGGGAGAACACTGAAGCTTTCTTT
CAWSSRGRENTEAFF
>TRBJ2-5|TRBV18|.|.
TGTGCCAGCCCTACCAGGAAGGACTCCTTTCCGGGTGAGACCCAGTACTTC
CASPTRKDSFPGETQYF
>TRBJ1-1|TRBV5-4|.|.
TGTGCCAGCAGCTTGGAGGCCGAGGGGGCTGAAGCTTTCTTT
CASSLEAEGAEAFF
>TRBJ1-1|TRBV12-3/TRBV12-4|.|.
TGTGCCAGCAGTTTTCGCGGGGCCACTGAAGCTTTCTTT
CASSFRGATEAFF
>TRBJ1-1|TRBV19|.|few
TGTGCCAGTAGTTCAACCCTGGACAGCACTGAAGCTTTCTTT
CASSSTLDSTEAFF
>TRBJ2-5|TRBV27|TRBD1|.
TGTGCCAGCAGCAGAGGGACAGGGCAAAAACTATCCCAAGAGACCCAGTACTTC
CASSRGTGQKLSQETQYF
>TRBJ2-7|TRBV11-3|TRBD1|.
TGTGCCAGCAGCGGGACAGCGTATCAGTCCTACGAGCAGTACTTC
CASSGTAYQSYEQYF
>TRBJ2-2|TRBV9|.|.
TGTGCCAGCAGCGTCCGCGGTACCAACACCGGGGAGCTGTTTTTT
CASSVRGTNTGELFF
>TRBJ1-4|TRBV4-3|TRBD1|.
TGCGCCAGCAGCCAAGATGTGGCAGGGGGTCGAGAAAAACTGTTTTTT
CASSQDVAGGREKLFF
>TRBJ1-2|TRBV2|.|.
TGTGCCAGCCTGCTCGGAGGAGGCTACACCTTC
CASLLGGGYTF
>TRBJ2-3|TRBV4-1|.|.
TGCGCCAGCAGCCAAGGACTTCCGGGACACAATACAGATACGCAGTATTTT
CASSQGLPGHNTDTQYF
>TRBJ2-1|TRBV30|TRBD2|.
TGTGCCTGGAGTACTCAGACTAGCGGGGTGGAGCAGTTCTTC
CAWSTQTSGVEQFF
>TRBJ1-1|TRBV6-5|TRBD1|few
TGTGCCAGCAGTTATGGGACAGGGGACATGAACACTGAAGCTTTCTTT
CASSYGTGDMNTEAFF
>TRBJ1-2|TRBV7-9|TRBD1|.
TGTGCCAGCAGCGTAACAGGGGGCGAGAGGTCCTATGGCTACACCTTC
CASSVTGGERSYGYTF
>TRBJ1-1|TRBV6-5|.|.
TGTGCCAGCAAGGGGAATTGGGGAGGGGACACTGAAGCTTTCTTT
CASKGNWGGDTEAFF
>TRBJ2-2|TRBV19|.|.
.
CASSIDLRGRRAGELFF
>TRBJ1-2|TRBV5-1|TRBD1|.
TGCGCCAGCAGCCTTGGACAGGGGTCCCGCAACTATGGCTACACCTTC
CASSLGQGSRNYGYTF
>TRBJ2-1|TRBV6-4|TRBD1|.
TGTGCCACCCACCCGGGACAGGGGAACAATGAGCAGTTCTTC
CATHPGQGNNEQFF
>TRBJ1-2|TRBV29-1|.|few
TGCAGCGTTGAAGGGCAGAACTATGGCTACACCTTC
CSVEGQNYGYTF
>TRBJ1-5|TRBV19|.|.
TGTGCCAGTAGTACCCCAGGGTCTAATCAGCCCCAGCATTTT
CASSTPGSNQPQHF
>TRBJ2-5|TRBV9|.|.
TGTGCCAGCAGCCCAGGGACACCCCAAGAGACCCAGTACTTC
CASSPGTPQETQYF
>TRBJ2-1|TRBV11-3|TRBD1|.
TGTGCCAGCAGCTTAGACCCGGGACAGGGAACACGTGAGCAGTTCTTC
CASSLDPGQGTREQFF
>TRBJ1-5|TRBV2|.|few
TGTGCCAGCGGGAGGGGTCTGACGATAAATCAGCCCCAGCATTTT
CASGRGLTINQPQHF
>TRBJ1-2|TRBV18|TRBD1|.
TGTGCCAGCTCACCTACCAGGGACAGCCATGGCTACACCTTC
CASSPTRDSHGYTF
>TRBJ2-1|TRBV7-9|TRBD2|.
TGTGCCAGCAGCTTTCCGACTAGCGGGTCTAGGGATGAGCAGTTCTTC
CASSFPTSGSRDEQFF
>TRBJ2-1|TRBV7-3|.|.
TGTGCCAGCAGCTTACGGACAGACAATGAGCAGTTCTTC
CASSLRTDNEQFF
>TRBJ2-5|TRBV12-2|.|once
TGTGCAAGTCGCTTGCCACGACTAGCGGGGGCCCCCGCCAAAGAGACCCAGTACTTC
CASRLPRLAGAPAKETQYF
>TRBJ2-5|TRBV24-1|TRBD2|.
TGTGCCACCAGCCCGCGGGGGGGAAAAGAGACCCAGTACTTC
CATSPRGGKETQYF
>TRBJ2-1|TRBV5-6|.|.
TGTGCCAGCAGCTTGGGTGGTACCGGCAGCGCGAGCGATGAGCAGTTCTTC
CASSLGGTGSASDEQFF
>TRBJ2-3|TRBV5-8|TRBD2|.
TGTGCCAGCAGCCTGCTGACTAGCGGGGGGGATACGCAGTATTTT
CASSLLTSGGDTQYF
>TRBJ1-2|TRBV9|.|.
TGTGCCAGCAGCGTAGATGGGGGGACTAAAGGCTACACCTTC
CASSVDGGTKGYTF
>TRBJ2-1|TRBV30|.|.
TGTGCCTGGAGCCCGGCGGGGTCCGGACAGTTCTTC
CAWSPAGSGQFF
>TRBJ2-7|TRBV29-1|.|.
TGCAGCGTTGAACGTCCGGGATCCTCCTACGAGCAGTACTTC
CSVERPGSSYEQYF
>TRBJ2-5|TRBV5-1|TRBD2|once
TGCGCCAGCAGCTTGCAGCGGGGGGACCAAGAGACCCAGTACTTC
CASSLQRGDQETQYF
>TRBJ2-2|TRBV11-3|.|.
TGTGCCAGCAGCTTAGGGGGCGACAGAACCGGGGAGCTGTTTTTT
CASSLGGDRTGELFF
>TRBJ2-1|TRBV9|TRBD1|.
TGTGCCAGCAGCCTGACAGGGGAATCCTACAATGAGCAGTTCTTC
CASSLTGESYNEQFF
>TRBJ1-3|TRBV9|.|.
TGTGCCAGCAGCCCGGAGACAGTTCCATCTGGAAACACCATATATTTT
CASSPETVPSGNTIYF
>TRBJ1-3|TRBV18|.|.
TGTGCCAGCTCACCGTCACAGGTTTCCTCTGGAAACACCATATATTTT
CASSPSQVSSGNTIYF
>TRBJ2-1|TRBV20-1|.|once
TGCAGTGCTAGGGGAAGGGGGGGGCAGTTCTTC
CSARGRGGQFF
>TRBJ2-1|TRBV12-3/TRBV12-4|.|.
TGTGCCAGCGGCGGACTTGCCGGTGAGCAGTTCTTC
CASGGLAGEQFF
>TRBJ2-2|TRBV6-4|.|.
TGTGCCAGCAGTGACGGCGGGGGCCCCGGGGAGCTGTTTTTT
CASSDGGGPGELFF